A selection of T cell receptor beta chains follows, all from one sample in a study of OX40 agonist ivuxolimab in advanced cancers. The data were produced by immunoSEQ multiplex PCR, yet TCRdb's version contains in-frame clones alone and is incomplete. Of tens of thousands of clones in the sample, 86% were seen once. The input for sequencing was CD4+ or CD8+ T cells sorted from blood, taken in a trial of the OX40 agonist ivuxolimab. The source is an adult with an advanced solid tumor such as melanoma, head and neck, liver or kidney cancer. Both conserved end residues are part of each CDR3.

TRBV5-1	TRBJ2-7	CASSFGAGRDRVREQYF
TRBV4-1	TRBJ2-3	CASTWTSGGVDTQYF
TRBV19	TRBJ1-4	CASCKTVSPEKLFF
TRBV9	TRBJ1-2	CASSVQGGFYGYTF
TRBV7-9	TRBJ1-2	CASSLGRAYGYTF
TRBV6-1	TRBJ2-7	CASSEWQGMGEQYF
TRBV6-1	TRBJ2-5	CASRVTSGGRGEQYF
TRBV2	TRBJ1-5	CASDENRDRGGNQPQHF
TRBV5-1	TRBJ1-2	CASSSYGPTGGYTF
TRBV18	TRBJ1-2	CASSPDRSFGYGYTF
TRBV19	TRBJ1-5	CASKDRGIDQPQHF
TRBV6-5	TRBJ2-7	CASRYTGGNEYF
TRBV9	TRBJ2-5	CASSVTGQRETQYF
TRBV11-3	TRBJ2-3	CAGGPTDTQYF
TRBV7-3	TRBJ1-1	CASSGRVDTEAFF
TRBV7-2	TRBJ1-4	CASSLSLATNEKLFF
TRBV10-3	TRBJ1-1	CAISPQNTEAFF
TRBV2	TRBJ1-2	CASRAGVYNYGYTF
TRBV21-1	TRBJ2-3	CASSKVMRGSTDTQYF
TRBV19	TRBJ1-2	CASSSSLGEAFYGYTF
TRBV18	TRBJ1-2	CASSPPVQANGYTF
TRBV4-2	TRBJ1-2	CASSQGGLTASNYGYTF
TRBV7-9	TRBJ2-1	CASSHTGPPSDEQFF
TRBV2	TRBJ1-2	CASIEREDGYGYTF
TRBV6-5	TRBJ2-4	CASSYSGQGVRNIQYF
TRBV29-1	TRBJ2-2	CSVEKLATNTGELFF
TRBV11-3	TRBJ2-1	CASSRAVSSYNEQFF
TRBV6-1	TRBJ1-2	CASSDGGTGGFYSYGYTF
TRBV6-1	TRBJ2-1	CASSAGAMGNEQFF
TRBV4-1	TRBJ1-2	CASSQPDYGYTF
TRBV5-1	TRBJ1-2	CASSLWSGPNYGYTF
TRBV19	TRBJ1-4	CASFRGGRLFF
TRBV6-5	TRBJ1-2	CASRRTASKGYTF
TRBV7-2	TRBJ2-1	CASSSGLAGGKWFF
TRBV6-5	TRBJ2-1	CASSYSSGLLNEQFF
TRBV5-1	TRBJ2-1	CASSPLPGLAGDEQFF
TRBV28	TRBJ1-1	CASSFVPTEAFF
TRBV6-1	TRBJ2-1	CASSPPGYNEQFF
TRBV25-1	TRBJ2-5	CASSEAPDQETQYF
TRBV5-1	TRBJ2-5	CASKASGGPEETQYF
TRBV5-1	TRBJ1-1	CASSLGGRRANTEAFF
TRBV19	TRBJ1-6	CASSMGQGRSPLHF
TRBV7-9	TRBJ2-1	CASSSLQGKGEQFF
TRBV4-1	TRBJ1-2	CASSEIPGAGYGYTF
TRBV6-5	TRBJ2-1	CASSLLGLVNNEQFF
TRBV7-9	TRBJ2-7	CASSSLRRTGAWEQYF